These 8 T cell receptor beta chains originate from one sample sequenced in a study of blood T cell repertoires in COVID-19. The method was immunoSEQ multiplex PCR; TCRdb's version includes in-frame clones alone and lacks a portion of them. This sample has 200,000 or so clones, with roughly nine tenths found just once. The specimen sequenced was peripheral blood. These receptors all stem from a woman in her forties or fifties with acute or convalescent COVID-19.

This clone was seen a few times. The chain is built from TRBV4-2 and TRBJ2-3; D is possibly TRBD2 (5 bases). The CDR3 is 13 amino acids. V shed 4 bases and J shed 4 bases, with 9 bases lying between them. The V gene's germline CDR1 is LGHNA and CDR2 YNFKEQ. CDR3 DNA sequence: TGTGCCAGCAGCCTCGGACTTCCAGATACGCAGTATTTT. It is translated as CASSLGLPDTQYF.

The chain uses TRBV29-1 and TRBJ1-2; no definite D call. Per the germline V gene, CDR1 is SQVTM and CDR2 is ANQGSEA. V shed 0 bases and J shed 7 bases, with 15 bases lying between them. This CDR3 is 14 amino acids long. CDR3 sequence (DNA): TGCAGCGTTGAAGATGCACAGTTTCTTGTTGGCTACACCTTC. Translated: CSVEDAQFLVGYTF.

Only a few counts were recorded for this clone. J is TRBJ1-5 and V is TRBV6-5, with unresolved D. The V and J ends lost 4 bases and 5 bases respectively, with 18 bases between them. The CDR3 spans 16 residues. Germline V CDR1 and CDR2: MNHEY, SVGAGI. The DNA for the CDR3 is TGTGCCAGCAGTTCTTCCGCGGGCCGTGGTTATCAGCCCCAGCATTTT. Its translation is CASSSSAGRGYQPQHF.

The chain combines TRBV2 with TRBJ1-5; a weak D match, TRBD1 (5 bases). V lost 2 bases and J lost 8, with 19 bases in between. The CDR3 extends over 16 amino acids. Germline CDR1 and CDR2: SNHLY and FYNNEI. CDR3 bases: TGTGCCAGCAGTGAAACCCCGGCCACCGACAGAGAGCCCCAGCATTTT. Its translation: CASSETPATDREPQHF.

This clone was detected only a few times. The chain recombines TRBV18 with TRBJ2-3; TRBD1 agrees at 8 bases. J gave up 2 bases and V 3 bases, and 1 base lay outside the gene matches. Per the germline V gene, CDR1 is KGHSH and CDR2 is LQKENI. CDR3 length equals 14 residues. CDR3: CASSPRGLTDTQYF. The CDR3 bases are TGTGCCAGCTCACCCAGGGGGCTCACAGATACGCAGTATTTT.

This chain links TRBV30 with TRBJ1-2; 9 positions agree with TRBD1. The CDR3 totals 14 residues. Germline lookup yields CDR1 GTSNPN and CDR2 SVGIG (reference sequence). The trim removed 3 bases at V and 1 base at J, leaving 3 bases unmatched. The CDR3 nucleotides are TGTGCCTGGAGCGGGACAGGGATTAACTATGGCTACACCTTC. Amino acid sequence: CAWSGTGINYGYTF. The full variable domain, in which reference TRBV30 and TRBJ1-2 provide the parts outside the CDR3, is SQTIHQWPATLVQPVGSPLSLECTVEGTSNPNLYWYRQAAGRGLQLLFYSVGIGQISSEVPQNLSASRPQDRQFILSSKKLLLSDSGFYLCAWSGTGINYGYTFGSGTRLTVV.

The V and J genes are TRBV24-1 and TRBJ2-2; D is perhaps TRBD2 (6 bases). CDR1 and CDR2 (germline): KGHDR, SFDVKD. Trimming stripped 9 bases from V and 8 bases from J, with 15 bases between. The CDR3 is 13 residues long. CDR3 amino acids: CATAETGAGELFF. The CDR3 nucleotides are TGTGCCACCGCGGAGACGGGAGCTGGGGAGCTGTTTTTT.

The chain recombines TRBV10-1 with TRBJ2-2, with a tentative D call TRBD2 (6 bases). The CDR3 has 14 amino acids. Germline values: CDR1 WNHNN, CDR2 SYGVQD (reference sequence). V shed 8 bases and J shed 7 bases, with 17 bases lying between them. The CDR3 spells CASRSGEQYGELFF. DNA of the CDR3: TGCGCCAGCCGTTCGGGAGAGCAGTACGGGGAGCTGTTTTTT.